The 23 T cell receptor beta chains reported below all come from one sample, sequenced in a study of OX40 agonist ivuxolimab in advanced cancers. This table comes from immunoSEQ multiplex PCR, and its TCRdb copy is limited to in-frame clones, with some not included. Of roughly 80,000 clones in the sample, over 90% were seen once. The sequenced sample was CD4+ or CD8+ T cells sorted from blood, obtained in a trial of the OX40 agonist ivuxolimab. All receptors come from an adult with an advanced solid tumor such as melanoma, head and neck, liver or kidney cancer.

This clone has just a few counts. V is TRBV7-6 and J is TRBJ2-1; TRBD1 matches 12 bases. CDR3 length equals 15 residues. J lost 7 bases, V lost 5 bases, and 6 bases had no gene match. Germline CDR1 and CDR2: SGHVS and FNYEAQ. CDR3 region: CASSPGTGGGNEQFF. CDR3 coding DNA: TGTGCCAGCAGCCCTGGGACAGGGGGCGGGAATGAGCAGTTCTTC. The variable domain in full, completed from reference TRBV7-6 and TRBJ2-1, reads GAGVSQSPRYKVTKRGQDVALRCDPISGHVSLYWYRQALGQGPEFLTYFNYEAQQDKSGLPNDRFSAERPEGSISTLTIQRTEQRDSAMYRCASSPGTGGGNEQFFGPGTRLTVL.

The CDR3 region is CASIYRENTEAFF. The CDR3 coding sequence is TGTGCCAGCATTTACCGGGAAAACACTGAAGCTTTCTTT. V is TRBV2 and J is TRBJ1-1; D is ambiguous. Germline values: CDR1 SNHLY, CDR2 FYNNEI. Trimming took off 7 bases at V and 2 bases at J, with 11 bases between the two ends. This CDR3 has 13 amino acids.

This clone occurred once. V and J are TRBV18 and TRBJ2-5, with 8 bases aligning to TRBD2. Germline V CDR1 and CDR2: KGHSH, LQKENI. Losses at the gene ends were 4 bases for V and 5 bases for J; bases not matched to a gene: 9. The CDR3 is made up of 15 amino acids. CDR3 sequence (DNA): TGTGCCAGCTCACGAGAGACTAGCGAGGGCGAGACCCAGTACTTC. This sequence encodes CASSRETSEGETQYF.

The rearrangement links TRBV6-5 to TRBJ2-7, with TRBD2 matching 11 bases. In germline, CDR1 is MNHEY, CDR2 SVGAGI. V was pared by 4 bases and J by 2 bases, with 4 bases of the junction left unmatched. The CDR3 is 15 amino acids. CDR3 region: CASSLLAGGPYEQYF. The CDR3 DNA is TGTGCCAGCAGTTTGCTAGCGGGAGGCCCCTACGAGCAGTACTTC.

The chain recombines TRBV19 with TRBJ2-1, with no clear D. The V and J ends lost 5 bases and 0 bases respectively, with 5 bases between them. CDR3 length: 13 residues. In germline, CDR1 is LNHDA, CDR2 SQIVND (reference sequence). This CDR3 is CASSHGSYNEQFF. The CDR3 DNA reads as TGTGCCAGTAGTCATGGCTCCTACAATGAGCAGTTCTTC.

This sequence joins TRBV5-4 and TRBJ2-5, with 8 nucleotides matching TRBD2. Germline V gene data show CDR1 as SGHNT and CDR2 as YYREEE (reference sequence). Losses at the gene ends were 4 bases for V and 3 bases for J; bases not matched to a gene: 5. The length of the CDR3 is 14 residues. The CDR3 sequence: CASSDTSGEETQYF. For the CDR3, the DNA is TGTGCCAGCAGCGATACTAGCGGCGAAGAGACCCAGTACTTC.

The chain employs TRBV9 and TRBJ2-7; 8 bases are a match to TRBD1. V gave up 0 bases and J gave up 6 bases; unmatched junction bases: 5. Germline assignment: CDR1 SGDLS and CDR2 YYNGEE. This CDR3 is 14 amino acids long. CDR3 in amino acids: CASSVGDRPSEQYF. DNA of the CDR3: TGTGCCAGCAGCGTAGGGGACAGGCCGAGCGAGCAGTACTTC. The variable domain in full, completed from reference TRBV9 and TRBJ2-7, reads DSGVTQTPKHLITATGQRVTLRCSPRSGDLSVYWYQQSLDQGLQFLIQYYNGEERAKGNILERFSAQQFPDLHSELNLSSLELGDSALYFCASSVGDRPSEQYFGPGTRLTVT.

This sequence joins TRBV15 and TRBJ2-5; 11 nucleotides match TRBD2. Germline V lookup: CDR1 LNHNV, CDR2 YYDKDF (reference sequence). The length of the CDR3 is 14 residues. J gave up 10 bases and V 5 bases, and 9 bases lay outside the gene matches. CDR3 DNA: TGTGCCACCAGCGTAGCTAGCGGGAGGAATAACCAGTACTTC. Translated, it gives CATSVASGRNNQYF.

In DNA form, the CDR3 reads TGTGCCAGCAGCTTGCAGGGGGGGAGGGACTATGGCTACACCTTC. This codes for CASSLQGGRDYGYTF. The genes are TRBV5-4 and TRBJ1-2; 7 bases match TRBD1. The CDR3 sequence is 15 residues long. Germline V gene lookup returns CDR1 SGHNT and CDR2 YYREEE (reference sequence). V was clipped by 1 base and J by 3 bases; unmatched bases: 6.

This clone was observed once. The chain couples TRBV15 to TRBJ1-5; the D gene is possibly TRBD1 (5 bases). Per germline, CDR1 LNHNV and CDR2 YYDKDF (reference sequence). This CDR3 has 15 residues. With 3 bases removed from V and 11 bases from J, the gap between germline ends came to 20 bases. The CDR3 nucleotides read TGTGCCACCAGCAGGGACTCATCAGCAGGGAGGGCCCAGCATTTT. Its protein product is CATSRDSSAGRAQHF.

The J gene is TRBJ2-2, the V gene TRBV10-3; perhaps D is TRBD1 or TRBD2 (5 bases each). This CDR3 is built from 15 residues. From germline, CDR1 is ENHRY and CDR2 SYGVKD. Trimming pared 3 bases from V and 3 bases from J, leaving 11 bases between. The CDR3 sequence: CAISEWGSDTGELFF. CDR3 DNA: TGTGCCATCAGTGAATGGGGGAGTGACACCGGGGAGCTGTTTTTT.

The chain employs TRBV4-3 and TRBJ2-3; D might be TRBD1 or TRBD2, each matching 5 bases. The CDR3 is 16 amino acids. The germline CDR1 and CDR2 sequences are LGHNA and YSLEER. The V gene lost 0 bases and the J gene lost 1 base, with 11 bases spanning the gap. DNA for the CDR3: TGCGCCAGCAGCCAAGATGGGGGAGCGGGCACAGATACGCAGTATTTT. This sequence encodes CASSQDGGAGTDTQYF.

As DNA, the CDR3 is TGCGCCAGCAGTGAGCCGGGGCTCGGCAATCAGCCCCAGCATTTT. Translated: CASSEPGLGNQPQHF. V and J are TRBV10-2 and TRBJ1-5; a weak D match, TRBD1 (5 bases). The germline V gene has CDR1 WSHSY and CDR2 SAAADI. Trimming cost V 2 bases and J 2 bases, with 10 bases left between them. The CDR3 extends over 15 amino acids.

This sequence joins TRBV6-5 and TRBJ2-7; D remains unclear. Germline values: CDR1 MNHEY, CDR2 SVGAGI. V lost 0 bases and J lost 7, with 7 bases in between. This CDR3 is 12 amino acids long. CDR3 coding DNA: TGTGCCAGCAGTTACTCGAGGCAGGAGCAGTACTTC. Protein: CASSYSRQEQYF.

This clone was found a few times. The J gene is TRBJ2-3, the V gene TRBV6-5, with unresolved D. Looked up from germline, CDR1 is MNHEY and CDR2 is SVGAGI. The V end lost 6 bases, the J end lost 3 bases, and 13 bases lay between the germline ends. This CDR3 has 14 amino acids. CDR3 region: CASRRTVGTDTQYF. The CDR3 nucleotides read TGTGCCAGCAGAAGAACCGTGGGGACAGATACGCAGTATTTT.

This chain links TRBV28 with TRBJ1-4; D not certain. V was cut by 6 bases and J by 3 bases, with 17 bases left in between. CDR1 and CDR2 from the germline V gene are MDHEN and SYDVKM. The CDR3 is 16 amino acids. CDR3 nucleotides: TGTGCCAGCAGCCTTTTCGGATCAGTTTCTAATGAAAAACTGTTTTTT. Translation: CASSLFGSVSNEKLFF.

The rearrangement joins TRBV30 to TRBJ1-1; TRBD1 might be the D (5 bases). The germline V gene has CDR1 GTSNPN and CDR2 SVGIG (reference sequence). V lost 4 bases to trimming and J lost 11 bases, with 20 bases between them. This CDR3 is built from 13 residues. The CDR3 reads CAWTPFPGLGAFF. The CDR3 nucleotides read TGTGCCTGGACCCCCTTCCCGGGACTCGGGGCTTTCTTT.

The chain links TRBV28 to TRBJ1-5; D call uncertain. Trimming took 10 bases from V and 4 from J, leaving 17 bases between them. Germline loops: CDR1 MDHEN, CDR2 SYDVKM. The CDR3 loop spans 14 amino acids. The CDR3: CATCRVLGNQPQHF. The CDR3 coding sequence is TGTGCCACCTGTCGGGTCCTCGGGAATCAGCCCCAGCATTTT. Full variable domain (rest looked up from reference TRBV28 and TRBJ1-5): DVKVTQSSRYLVKRTGEKVFLECVQDMDHENMFWYRQDPGLGLRLIYFSYDVKMKEKGDIPEGYSVSREKKERFSLILESASTNQTSMYLCATCRVLGNQPQHFGDGTRLSIL.

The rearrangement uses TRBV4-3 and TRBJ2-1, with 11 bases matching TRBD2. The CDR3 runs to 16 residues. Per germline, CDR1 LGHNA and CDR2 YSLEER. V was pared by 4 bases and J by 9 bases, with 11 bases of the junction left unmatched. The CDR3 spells CASSPVAGGSVGEQFF. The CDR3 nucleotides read TGCGCCAGCAGCCCGGTAGCGGGAGGGTCTGTGGGTGAGCAGTTCTTC.

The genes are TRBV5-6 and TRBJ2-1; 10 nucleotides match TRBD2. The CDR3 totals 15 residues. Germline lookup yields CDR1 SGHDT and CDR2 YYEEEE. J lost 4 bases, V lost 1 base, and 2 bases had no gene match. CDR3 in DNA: TGTGCCAGCAGCTTGACTAGCGGGGCTTACAATGAGCAGTTCTTC. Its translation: CASSLTSGAYNEQFF.

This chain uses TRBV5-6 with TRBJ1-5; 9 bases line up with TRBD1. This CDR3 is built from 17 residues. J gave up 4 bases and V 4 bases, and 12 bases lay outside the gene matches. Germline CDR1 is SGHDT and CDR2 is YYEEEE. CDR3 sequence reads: CASSRNRGRVQNQPQHF. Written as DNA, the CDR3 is TGTGCCAGCAGCAGAAACAGGGGGCGCGTACAGAATCAGCCCCAGCATTTT.

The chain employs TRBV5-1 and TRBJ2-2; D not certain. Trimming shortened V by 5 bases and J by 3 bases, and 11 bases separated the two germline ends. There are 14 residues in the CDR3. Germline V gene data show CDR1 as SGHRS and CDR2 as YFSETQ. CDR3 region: CASSDTEHTGELFF. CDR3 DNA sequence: TGCGCCAGCAGTGATACAGAACACACCGGGGAGCTGTTTTTT.

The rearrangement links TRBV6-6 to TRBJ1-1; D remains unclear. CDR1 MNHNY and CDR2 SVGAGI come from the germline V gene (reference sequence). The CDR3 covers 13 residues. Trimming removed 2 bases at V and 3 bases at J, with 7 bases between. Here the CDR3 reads CASSYTKDTEAFF. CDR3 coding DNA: TGTGCCAGCAGTTACACGAAGGACACTGAAGCTTTCTTT.